What follows describes a single T cell receptor (beta chain). Its antigen is as yet unknown. The sample is drawn from a study of monozygotic twins with inflammatory bowel disease. Study results and caveats: Researchers report that IBD patients shared fewer clonotypes with others than healthy twins, especially amid disease activity.

CDR3 length: 14 amino acids. Germline assignment: CDR1 WNHNN and CDR2 SYGVQD (reference sequence). Template switching added UMIs carrying a 6-nucleotide sample barcode. For each CDR3 protein, TCRdb gives one entry from its re-call of the 5' RACE reads, without DNA. The table for this sample gives 80,000 or so distinct CDR3 sequences. Collection of a 2.5 ml blood sample took place per donor. The source of this sequence is a human donor with ulcerative colitis or Crohn's disease, or a healthy co-twin of an affected twin (not recorded which). The sample was blood. V and J are TRBV10-1 and TRBJ1-1; with no DNA, the TCRdb D assignment of TRBD1 cannot be verified. Here the CDR3 reads CASSAGTENTEAFF.